The T cell receptor (beta chain) under discussion was sequenced for a study of siplizumab effects on memory and regulatory T cells. The table came from immunoSEQ multiplex PCR; TCRdb's copy has only in-frame clones and leaves some out. In the table there are 99,000 or so clones, approximately 93% of which are singletons. Study-level findings and limits: Naive versus memory phenotype went unassigned for roughly 75-95% of proliferating CD4+ or CD8+ clones. Alloreactive sequences traceable to unstimulated CD4+ memory cells were significantly reduced by siplizumab. Suppressive capability of dividing Tregs from siplizumab cultures went unverified. Memory T cells appeared less diverse than naive cells, which seemed to contribute substantially to alloresponse.

This CDR3 has 15 residues. The germline V gene has CDR1 SNHLY and CDR2 FYNNEI. Trimming shortened V by 2 bases and J by 2 bases, and 10 bases separated the two germline ends. Concerning this clone: Its specificity is not known.

The material sequenced was Tregs sorted from blood. The TCR sequence derives from a human donor in good health. The chain has TRBV2 and TRBJ2-1; D might be TRBD1 (5 bases). DNA of the CDR3: TGTGCCAGCAGTGAATTACAGGCAGCCTACAATGAGCAGTTCTTC. Its protein product is CASSELQAAYNEQFF. Based on the CDR3 plus reference TRBV2 and TRBJ2-1, the full variable domain is EPEVTQTPSHQVTQMGQEVILRCVPISNHLYFYWYRQILGQKVEFLVSFYNNEISEKSEIFDDQFSVERPDGSNFTLKIRSTKLEDSAMYFCASSELQAAYNEQFFGPGTRLTVL.